Given below is one T cell receptor beta chain in context. A J-beta primer mix and a sample-barcoded 5' primer were used in a second PCR of about 7 to 12 cycles. In TCRdb, the 5' RACE reads were re-called with MiXCR into one record per CDR3 protein. This sample has some 760,000 distinct CDR3 sequences, with roughly 25% found just once. The sample originates from a study of blood T cells in healthy people across ages. V shed 5 bases and J 4 bases; nucleotides not matched to a gene: 9. The germline gives CDR1 SGHNT, CDR2 YYREEE (reference sequence). The CDR3 runs 15 residues. This sample was also put to use in a study of T cells of mothers and their children.

The rearrangement links TRBV5-4 to TRBJ2-1; TRBD2 agrees at 7 bases. The TCR sequence derives from a boy aged 5 to 17 in good health. What was sequenced was blood. In DNA, the CDR3 is TGTGCCAGCAGTGGTACACGGGAGGATTACAATGAGCAGTTCTTC. This codes for CASSGTREDYNEQFF.